The entry below describes one T cell receptor (beta chain). Its antigen is currently unknown. The CDR3 sequence is 14 residues long. CDR1 is MNHEY, CDR2 SVGAGI, per germline. V shed 10 bases, J shed 6 bases, and the junction held 12 bases outside the gene matches. The source of the sample is a study of T cells in narcolepsy. Profiled with immunoSEQ multiplex PCR; TCRdb holds only in-frame clones, not every one. The table shows approximately 28,000 clones, with 78% occurring only once. Whole-study findings and limits: Blood of same and different patients, but not healthy controls, reportedly held recurring autoreactive clonotypes.

Input material: CD45RA- memory CD4+ T cells from PBMCs. This clonotype originated in a human donor with narcolepsy. The V gene is TRBV6-5, the J gene TRBJ2-7; TRBD2 matches at 10 bases. In nucleotides, the CDR3 is TGTGCCACCTTAGCGGGGGGCATCCTCCTCGAGCAGTACTTC. Encoded protein: CATLAGGILLEQYF.